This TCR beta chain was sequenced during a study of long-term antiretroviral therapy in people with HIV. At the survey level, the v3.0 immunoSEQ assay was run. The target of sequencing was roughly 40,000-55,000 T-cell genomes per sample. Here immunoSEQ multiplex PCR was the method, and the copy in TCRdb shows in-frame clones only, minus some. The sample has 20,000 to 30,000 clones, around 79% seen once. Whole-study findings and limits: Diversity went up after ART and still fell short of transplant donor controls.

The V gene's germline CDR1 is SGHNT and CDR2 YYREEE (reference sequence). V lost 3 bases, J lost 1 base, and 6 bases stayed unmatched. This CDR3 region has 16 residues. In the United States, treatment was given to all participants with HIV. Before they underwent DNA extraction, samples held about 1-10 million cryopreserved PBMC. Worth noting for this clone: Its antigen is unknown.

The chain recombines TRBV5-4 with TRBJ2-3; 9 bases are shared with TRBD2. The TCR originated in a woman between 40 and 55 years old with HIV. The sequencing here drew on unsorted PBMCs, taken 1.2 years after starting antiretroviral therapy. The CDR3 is CASSYLIAGGTDTQYF. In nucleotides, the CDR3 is TGTGCCAGCAGCTATCTGATAGCGGGAGGCACAGATACGCAGTATTTT.